Below, one T cell receptor beta chain is given with its context. The antigen remains unidentified. These data originate in a study of cytomegalovirus exposure and HLA in healthy donors. Background on the study: Around 80 million unique TCR sequences came from HLA-typed donors in an early release.

Overall study results and limits: Both high specificity and high sensitivity reportedly marked the classifier's diagnosis of cytomegalovirus status.

Amplification used 60 Vbeta primers and 13 Jbeta primers. The table came from immunoSEQ multiplex PCR; TCRdb's copy has only in-frame clones and leaves some out. The sample has over 100,000 clones, around 70% seen once. Specimen: PBMCs. The sequence derives from a man under 40 in good health and CMV-seropositive.

CDR3 sequence (DNA): TGTGCCAGCAGCTTGGGGGCGTCTGGGGCCAACGTCCTGACTTTC. Protein sequence: CASSLGASGANVLTF. The gene calls are TRBV5-6 and TRBJ2-6; D is uncertain. Germline CDR1 reads SGHDT; CDR2 reads YYEEEE. The CDR3 consists of 15 residues. The germline V and J ends were trimmed by 0 bases and 1 base, with 5 bases remaining between them.